This T cell receptor beta chain emerged from a study of cytomegalovirus exposure and HLA in healthy donors. Regarding the study as a whole: A list of around 150 TCR beta chains associated with cytomegalovirus was given. V- and J-gene trimming in TCR beta was tied to a missense DCLRE1C variant by an analysis performed later. The study carried out a later analysis of TCR beta sequences. It associated approximately 17,000 of them with specific HLA alleles at a false discovery rate of 0.05.

With respect to this clone: The antigen is unknown.

PCR amplification relied on 60 Vbeta primers (plus 13 Jbeta primers). Clones were sequenced by immunoSEQ multiplex PCR, and TCRdb holds only the in-frame ones, with some missing. The sample carries 110,000 or so clones, roughly two thirds recorded once. Donors were ostensibly healthy at sampling, although undocumented immune exposures were probable. The CDR3 is made up of 15 amino acids. After removal of 5 bases from V and 7 bases from J, the junction contained 8 bases not matched to a gene. CDR1 is MNHEY and CDR2 is SVGAGI in the germline V gene. This clonotype was obtained from a young man in good health and CMV-seropositive. V and J are TRBV6-5 and TRBJ2-1; 10 bases fit TRBD1. The sequencing input was PBMCs. Here the CDR3 reads CASSTDRGLTNEQFF. For the CDR3, the DNA is TGTGCCAGCAGTACCGACAGGGGGCTTACGAATGAGCAGTTCTTC.